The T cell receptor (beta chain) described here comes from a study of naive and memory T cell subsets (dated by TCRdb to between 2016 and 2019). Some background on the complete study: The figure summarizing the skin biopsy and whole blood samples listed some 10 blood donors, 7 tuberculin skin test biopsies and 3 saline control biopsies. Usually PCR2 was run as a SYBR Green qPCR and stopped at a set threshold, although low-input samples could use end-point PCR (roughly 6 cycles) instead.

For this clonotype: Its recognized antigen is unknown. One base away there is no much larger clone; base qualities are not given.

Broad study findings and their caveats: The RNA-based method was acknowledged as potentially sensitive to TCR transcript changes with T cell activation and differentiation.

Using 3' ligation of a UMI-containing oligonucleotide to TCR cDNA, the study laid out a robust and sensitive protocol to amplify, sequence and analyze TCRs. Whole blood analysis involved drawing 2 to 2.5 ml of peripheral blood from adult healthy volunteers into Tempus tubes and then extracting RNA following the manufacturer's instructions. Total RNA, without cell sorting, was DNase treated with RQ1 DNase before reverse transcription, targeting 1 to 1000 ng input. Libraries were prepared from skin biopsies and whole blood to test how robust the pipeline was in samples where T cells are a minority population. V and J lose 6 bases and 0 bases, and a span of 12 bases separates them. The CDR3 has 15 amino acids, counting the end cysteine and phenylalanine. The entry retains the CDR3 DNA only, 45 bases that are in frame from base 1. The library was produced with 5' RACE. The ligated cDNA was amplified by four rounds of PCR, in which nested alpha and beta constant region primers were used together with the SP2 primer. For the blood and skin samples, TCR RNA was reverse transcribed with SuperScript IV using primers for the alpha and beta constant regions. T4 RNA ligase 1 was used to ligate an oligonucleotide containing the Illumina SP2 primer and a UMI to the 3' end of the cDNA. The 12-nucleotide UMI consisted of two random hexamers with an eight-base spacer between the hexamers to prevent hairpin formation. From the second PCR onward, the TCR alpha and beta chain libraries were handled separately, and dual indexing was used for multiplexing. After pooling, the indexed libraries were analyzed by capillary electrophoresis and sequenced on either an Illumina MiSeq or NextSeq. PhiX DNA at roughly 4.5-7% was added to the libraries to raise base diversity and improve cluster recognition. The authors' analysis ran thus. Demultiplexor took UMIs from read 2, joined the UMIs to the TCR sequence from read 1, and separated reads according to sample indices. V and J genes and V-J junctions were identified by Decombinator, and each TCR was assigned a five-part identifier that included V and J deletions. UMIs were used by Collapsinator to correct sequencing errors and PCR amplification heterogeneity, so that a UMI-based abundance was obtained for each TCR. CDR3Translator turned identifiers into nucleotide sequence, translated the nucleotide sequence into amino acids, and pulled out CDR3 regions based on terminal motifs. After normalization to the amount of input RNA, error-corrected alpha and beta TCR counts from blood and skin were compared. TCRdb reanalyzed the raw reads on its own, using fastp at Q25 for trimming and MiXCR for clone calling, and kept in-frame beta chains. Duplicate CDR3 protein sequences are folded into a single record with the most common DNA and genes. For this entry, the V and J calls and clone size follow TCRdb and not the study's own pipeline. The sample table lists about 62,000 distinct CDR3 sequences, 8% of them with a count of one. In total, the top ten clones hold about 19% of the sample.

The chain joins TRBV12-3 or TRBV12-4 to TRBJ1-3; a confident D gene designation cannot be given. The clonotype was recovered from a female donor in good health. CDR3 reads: CASSHRRISGNTIYF. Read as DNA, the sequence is TGTGCCAGCAGCCACCGGAGGATCTCTGGAAACACCATATATTTT.